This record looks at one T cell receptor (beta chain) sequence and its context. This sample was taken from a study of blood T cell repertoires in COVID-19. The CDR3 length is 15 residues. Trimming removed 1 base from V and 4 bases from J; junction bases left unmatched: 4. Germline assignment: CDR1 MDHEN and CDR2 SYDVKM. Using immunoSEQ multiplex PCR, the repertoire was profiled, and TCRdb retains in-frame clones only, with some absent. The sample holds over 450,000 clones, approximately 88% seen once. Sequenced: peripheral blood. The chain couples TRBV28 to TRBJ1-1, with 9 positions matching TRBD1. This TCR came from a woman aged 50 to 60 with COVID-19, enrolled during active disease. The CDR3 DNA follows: TGTGCCAGCAGTTTATCGACAGGGGGTGTCACTGAAGCTTTCTTT. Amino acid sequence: CASSLSTGGVTEAFF.